This paragraph covers one TCR beta chain sequence. Cohorts were assigned according to the clinical history that participants reported. The data stem from a study of blood T cell repertoires in COVID-19. Across the whole study: Acute and convalescent COVID-19 samples came from the United States, Italy and Spain.

V lost 7 bases to trimming and J lost 1 base, with 11 bases between them. There are 15 residues in the CDR3. Germline-derived CDR1 and CDR2 are SNHLY and FYNNEI. This table comes from immunoSEQ multiplex PCR, and its TCRdb copy is limited to in-frame clones, with some not included. The sample yields 330,000 or so clones, over 70% seen once. The receptor was derived from a man aged 30 to 45 who had recovered from COVID-19. This chain joins TRBV2 and TRBJ2-6, with D possibly being TRBD1 (6 bases). The specimen was PBMCs or T cells enriched from blood (not recorded which). The chain's CDR3 is CASNLQGSGANVLTF. In DNA form, the CDR3 reads TGTGCCAGCAATTTACAGGGTTCTGGGGCCAACGTCCTGACTTTC.